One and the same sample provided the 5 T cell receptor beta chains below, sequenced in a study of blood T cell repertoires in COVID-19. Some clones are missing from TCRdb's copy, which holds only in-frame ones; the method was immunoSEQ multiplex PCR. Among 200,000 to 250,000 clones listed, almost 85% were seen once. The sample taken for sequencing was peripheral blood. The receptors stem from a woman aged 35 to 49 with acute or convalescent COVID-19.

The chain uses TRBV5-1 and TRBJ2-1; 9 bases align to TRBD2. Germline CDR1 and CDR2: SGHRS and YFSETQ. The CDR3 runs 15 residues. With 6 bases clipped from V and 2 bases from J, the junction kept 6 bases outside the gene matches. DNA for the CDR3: TGCGCCAGCAAGGCCCTAGCGGGGACCTACAATGAGCAGTTCTTC. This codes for CASKALAGTYNEQFF.

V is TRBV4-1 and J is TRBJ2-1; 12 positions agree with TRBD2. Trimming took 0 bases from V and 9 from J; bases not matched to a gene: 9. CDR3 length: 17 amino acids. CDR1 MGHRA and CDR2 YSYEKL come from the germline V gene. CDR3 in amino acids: CASSQDQLAGGGVEQFF. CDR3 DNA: TGCGCCAGCAGCCAAGACCAACTAGCGGGGGGCGGGGTTGAGCAGTTCTTC.

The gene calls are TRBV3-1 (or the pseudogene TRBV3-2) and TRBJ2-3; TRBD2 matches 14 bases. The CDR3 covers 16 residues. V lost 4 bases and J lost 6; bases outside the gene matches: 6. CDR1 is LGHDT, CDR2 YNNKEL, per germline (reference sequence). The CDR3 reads CASSPGLAGAWDTQYF. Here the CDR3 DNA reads TGTGCCAGCAGCCCGGGACTAGCGGGGGCCTGGGATACGCAGTATTTT.

The CDR3 region has the DNA TGCGCCAGCAGCTCCGACCCAGGGTCCTCTTGGTCACCCCTCCACTTT. This encodes CASSSDPGSSWSPLHF. The chain employs TRBV5-1 and TRBJ1-6; perhaps TRBD1 as D (5 bases). V dropped 3 bases and J dropped 10 bases, with 20 bases sitting between them. From germline, CDR1 is SGHRS and CDR2 YFSETQ. The CDR3 extends over 16 amino acids.

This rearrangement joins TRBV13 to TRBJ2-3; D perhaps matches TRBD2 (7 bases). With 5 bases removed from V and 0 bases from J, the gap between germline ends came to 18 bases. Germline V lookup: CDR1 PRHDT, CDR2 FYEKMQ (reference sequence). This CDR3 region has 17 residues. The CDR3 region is CASSPSLGGPSTDTQYF. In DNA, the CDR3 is TGTGCCAGCAGCCCGTCACTGGGGGGGCCGAGCACAGATACGCAGTATTTT.